The next 24 T cell receptor beta chains were all read from a single sample in a study of cytomegalovirus exposure and HLA in healthy donors (dated by TCRdb to about 2017). Libraries were prepared through the immunoSEQ multiplex PCR assay. For the multiplex PCR, a mixture combining 60 forward primers for TCR Vbeta segments and 13 reverse primers for TCR Jbeta segments was used. TCRdb stores this immuneACCESS table with in-frame sequences only. Part of the clones is absent; in the studies checked, under half of the shortfall reflects unresolved V genes, and no reason is known for the rest. The sample table lists under 150,000 clones, approximately 70% of them with a count of one. The ten largest clones capture around 14% of the sample. Specimen: PBMCs. All receptors derive from a human donor in good health.

The J gene is TRBJ1-2, the V gene TRBV28; D may be TRBD1 (6 bases). The germline V gene encodes CDR1 MDHEN and CDR2 SYDVKM. V shed 6 bases and J shed 3 bases, with 8 bases lying between them. CDR3 length: 12 residues. The CDR3 loop reads CASSEGDYGYTF. The CDR3 region has the DNA TGTGCCAGCAGCGAGGGGGACTATGGCTACACCTTC.

The rearrangement links TRBV11-2 to TRBJ1-1; D remains ambiguous. The CDR3 consists of 13 residues. Germline V gene data show CDR1 as SGHAT and CDR2 as FQNNGV. V lost 3 bases, J lost 8 bases, and 13 bases lay in between. CDR3 DNA sequence: TGTGCCAGCAGCTTGGGCTCGGTAAACGAAGCTTTCTTT. Its protein is CASSLGSVNEAFF. Full variable domain (rest looked up from reference TRBV11-2 and TRBJ1-1): EAGVAQSPRYKIIEKRQSVAFWCNPISGHATLYWYQQILGQGPKLLIQFQNNGVVDDSQLPKDRFSAERLKGVDSTLKIQPAKLEDSAVYLCASSLGSVNEAFFGQGTRLTVV.

V is TRBV7-9 and J is TRBJ1-6, with TRBD1 identical over 12 bases. CDR1 is SEHNR and CDR2 is FQNEAQ in the germline V gene (reference sequence). The CDR3 is 16 amino acids. Trimming removed 5 bases from V and 9 bases from J; junction bases left unmatched: 8. The CDR3: CASSPGTGGAGSPLHF. The CDR3, as DNA: TGTGCCAGCAGCCCCGGGACAGGGGGCGCAGGTTCACCCCTCCACTTT.

This chain uses TRBV27 with TRBJ1-4; possible D gene TRBD1, 5 bases. Trimming stripped 6 bases from V and 12 bases from J, with 20 bases between. The CDR3 length is 14 residues. The germline V gene encodes CDR1 MNHEY and CDR2 SMNVEV (reference sequence). CDR3 residues: CASRGGGRSIELFF. The CDR3 DNA follows: TGTGCCAGCAGGGGGGGTGGCAGATCGATCGAACTGTTTTTT.

V gene TRBV6-5 combines with J gene TRBJ2-2; 7 positions match TRBD2. Germline assignment: CDR1 MNHEY and CDR2 SVGAGI. This CDR3 is built from 14 residues. With 5 bases clipped from V and 2 bases from J, the junction kept 2 bases outside the gene matches. This CDR3 reads CASSRGLNTGELFF. Written as DNA, the CDR3 is TGTGCCAGCAGTAGGGGACTAAACACCGGGGAGCTGTTTTTT.

This chain connects TRBV11-2 to TRBJ2-7; tentatively, D is TRBD2 (5 bases). The CDR3 is 13 residues long. Germline assignment: CDR1 SGHAT and CDR2 FQNNGV. With 4 bases removed from V and 5 bases from J, the gap between germline ends came to 12 bases. The CDR3 DNA reads TGTGCCAGCAGCTCCCGCGGGTACCACGAGCAGTACTTC. It is translated as CASSSRGYHEQYF.

This clone was picked up one time. CDR3 bases: TGTGCCTGGAGTGGTGATAGCGGGAGGGCCTACACCGGGGAGCTGTTTTTT. Protein sequence: CAWSGDSGRAYTGELFF. The chain has TRBV30 and TRBJ2-2, with 11 bases identical to TRBD2. CDR1 GTSNPN and CDR2 SVGIG come from the germline V gene (reference sequence). Unmatched junction bases numbered 7, after V lost 1 base and J lost 3 bases. The CDR3 runs 17 residues.

The rearrangement uses TRBV6-5 and TRBJ1-5; perhaps TRBD1 as D (5 bases). The V gene's germline CDR1 is MNHEY and CDR2 SVGAGI. V was cut by 1 base and J by 4 bases, with 8 bases left in between. This CDR3 contains 14 residues. CDR3 nucleotides: TGTGCCAGCAGTTACTTGGCAGGGAATCAGCCCCAGCATTTT. The encoded protein is CASSYLAGNQPQHF.

The chain recombines TRBV5-1 with TRBJ1-1, with D perhaps matching TRBD1 (6 bases). The CDR3 sequence is 15 residues long. Germline CDR1 and CDR2: SGHRS and YFSETQ. With 3 bases removed from V and 7 bases from J, the gap between germline ends came to 19 bases. Written as DNA, the CDR3 is TGCGCCAGCAGCTCTACCGAGGCAGGGGCTAATGAAGCTTTCTTT. Residues: CASSSTEAGANEAFF.

This chain connects TRBV5-1 to TRBJ2-5; 9 bases are a match to TRBD2. This CDR3 comprises 15 residues. With V trimmed by 0 bases and J by 3 bases, 3 bases remained unmatched. In germline, CDR1 is SGHRS, CDR2 YFSETQ. The CDR3 bases are TGCGCCAGCAGCTTGGACCCTAGCGGGAAAGAGACCCAGTACTTC. Translating it yields CASSLDPSGKETQYF.

This clone was seen once. The chain recombines TRBV6-1 with TRBJ1-2, with D possibly being TRBD1 (5 bases). The ends were cut back, 7 bases at V and 6 bases at J, with 18 bases in the middle. Germline assignment: CDR1 MNHNS and CDR2 SASEGT. This CDR3 contains 14 residues. The DNA of the CDR3 is TGTGCCAGCAAGGTTTCAGGGCGGATGGATGGCTACACCTTC. Protein sequence: CASKVSGRMDGYTF.

This chain joins TRBV11-3 and TRBJ1-3, with TRBD1 matching 10 bases. Unmatched junction bases numbered 10, after V lost 6 bases and J lost 5 bases. CDR1 SGHNT and CDR2 YENEEA come from the germline V gene. The CDR3 sequence is 16 residues long. The CDR3 DNA is TGTGCCAGCAGGGATTCGGGGACAGGGGTCCGAAACACCATATATTTT. Amino acids: CASRDSGTGVRNTIYF.

The chain recombines TRBV5-1 with TRBJ2-7; D unclear. The CDR3 runs 13 residues. Germline lookup yields CDR1 SGHRS and CDR2 YFSETQ. V lost 3 bases to trimming and J lost 0 bases, with 7 bases between them. This CDR3 is CASSSGDSYEQYF. In DNA, the CDR3 is TGCGCCAGCAGCTCCGGAGACTCCTACGAGCAGTACTTC. The variable domain in full, completed from reference TRBV5-1 and TRBJ2-7, reads KAGVTQTPRYLIKTRGQQVTLSCSPISGHRSVSWYQQTPGQGLQFLFEYFSETQRNKGNFPGRFSGRQFSNSRSEMNVSTLELGDSALYLCASSSGDSYEQYFGPGTRLTVT.

Only one count was recorded for this clone. The chain has TRBV30 and TRBJ1-5; weak D call: TRBD1 (5 bases). Germline lookup yields CDR1 GTSNPN and CDR2 SVGIG (reference sequence). V lost 3 bases and J 3 bases, leaving 9 bases between the germline ends. This CDR3 region has 13 residues. The CDR3 is CAWSGGYNQPQHF. CDR3 nucleotide sequence: TGTGCCTGGAGCGGGGGGTACAATCAGCCCCAGCATTTT.

This clone was seen a handful of times. The J gene is TRBJ2-3, the V gene TRBV21-1; the listed D gene, TRBD1, was not tested against the DNA. TRBV21-1 is a pseudogene. CDR3 size: 17 residues. CDR3 in DNA: TGTGCCAGCACCGATTCGGACAGGGGGCAGAGCACAGATACGCAGTATTTT. Translating it yields CASTDSDRGQSTDTQYF.

The chain is built from TRBV6-1 and TRBJ2-3; 9 nucleotides match TRBD2. The CDR3 contains 14 residues. Germline V lookup: CDR1 MNHNS, CDR2 SASEGT. The V gene end was trimmed by 8 bases and the J gene end by 2 bases; junction bases not matched to a gene: 5. This chain's CDR3 is CASGAGGTTDTQYF. CDR3 bases: TGTGCCAGCGGGGCGGGAGGGACCACAGATACGCAGTATTTT.

The chain recombines TRBV2 with TRBJ2-5; TRBD1 aligns across 7 bases. TRBJ2-7 explains the end of the DNA better; the J call may be wrong. The CDR3 is made up of 13 amino acids. Germline V gene sequence: CDR1 SNHLY, CDR2 FYNNEI. DNA of the CDR3: TGTGCCAGCAGCCCGATTACAGGGGACGAGCAGTACTTC. Its protein is CASSPITGDEQYF.

The J gene is TRBJ2-7, the V gene TRBV15; D gene unclear. Trimming removed 0 bases at V and 7 bases at J, with 16 bases between. The CDR3 consists of 15 residues. CDR1 and CDR2 from the germline V gene are LNHNV and YYDKDF (reference sequence). CDR3 DNA sequence: TGTGCCACCAGCAGAGAGTATGTTGTCAGCGTGGAGCAGTACTTC. Its protein product is CATSREYVVSVEQYF.

The J gene is TRBJ2-5, the V gene TRBV27, with D perhaps matching TRBD2 (5 bases). CDR1 and CDR2 (germline): MNHEY, SMNVEV (reference sequence). The CDR3 runs 13 residues. V dropped 5 bases and J dropped 5 bases, with 12 bases sitting between them. The CDR3 spells CASSKLDLETQYF. CDR3 DNA: TGTGCCAGCAGTAAACTAGACTTGGAGACCCAGTACTTC.

The rearrangement links TRBV7-8 to TRBJ2-3; 12 positions agree with TRBD2. The CDR3 is made up of 18 amino acids. After removal of 1 base from V and 5 bases from J, the junction contained 10 bases not matched to a gene. Germline CDR1 reads SGHVS; CDR2 reads FQNEAQ. The CDR3 DNA reads TGTGCCAGCAGCTTAGAGGGGGCTAGCGGGGGGGCCAAAGATACGCAGTATTTT. Translating gives CASSLEGASGGAKDTQYF.

This clone has more than one count but fewer than ten. V gene TRBV27 combines with J gene TRBJ1-6; 9 nucleotides align to TRBD1. The ends lost 5 bases at V and 11 bases at J; junction bases unmatched: 7. Germline CDR1 reads MNHEY; CDR2 reads SMNVEV (reference sequence). This CDR3 contains 14 residues. CDR3 protein: CASSPGTGMTPLHF. As DNA, the CDR3 is TGTGCCAGCAGTCCAGGGACAGGGATGACACCCCTCCACTTT.

The chain recombines TRBV11-2 with TRBJ2-7, with D possibly matching TRBD2 (7 bases). Germline V lookup: CDR1 SGHAT, CDR2 FQNNGV. Trimming shortened V by 3 bases and J by 6 bases, and 18 bases separated the two germline ends. This CDR3 has 15 amino acids. The CDR3 DNA reads TGTGCCAGCAGCTTGGGAGGGGGGACCCACGTCGAGCAGTACTTC. Translation: CASSLGGGTHVEQYF. Together with reference TRBV11-2 and TRBJ2-7, the CDR3 gives the full variable domain: EAGVAQSPRYKIIEKRQSVAFWCNPISGHATLYWYQQILGQGPKLLIQFQNNGVVDDSQLPKDRFSAERLKGVDSTLKIQPAKLEDSAVYLCASSLGGGTHVEQYFGPGTRLTVT.

The chain is built from TRBV7-9 and TRBJ2-7, with 10 positions matching TRBD2. Trimming took 8 bases from V and 2 from J; bases not matched to a gene: 3. Germline V gives CDR1 SEHNR, CDR2 FQNEAQ (reference sequence). CDR3 length equals 13 residues. CDR3 amino acids: CASASGRAYEQYF. In nucleotides, the CDR3 is TGTGCCAGCGCGAGCGGGAGGGCCTACGAGCAGTACTTC.

The chain couples TRBV25-1 to TRBJ2-3; D gene ambiguous. Germline CDR1 reads MGHDK; CDR2 reads SYGVNS. CDR3 length: 14 residues. V was pared by 3 bases and J by 6 bases, with 13 bases between. CDR3 protein: CASSDRGPWDTQYF. The CDR3 nucleotides are TGTGCCAGCAGTGACCGTGGGCCTTGGGATACGCAGTATTTT. The complete variable domain, with remaining parts taken from reference TRBV25-1 and TRBJ2-3, reads EADIYQTPRYLVIGTGKKITLECSQTMGHDKMYWYQQDPGMELHLIHYSYGVNSTEKGDLSSESTVSRIRTEHFPLTLESARPSHTSQYLCASSDRGPWDTQYFGPGTRLTVL.